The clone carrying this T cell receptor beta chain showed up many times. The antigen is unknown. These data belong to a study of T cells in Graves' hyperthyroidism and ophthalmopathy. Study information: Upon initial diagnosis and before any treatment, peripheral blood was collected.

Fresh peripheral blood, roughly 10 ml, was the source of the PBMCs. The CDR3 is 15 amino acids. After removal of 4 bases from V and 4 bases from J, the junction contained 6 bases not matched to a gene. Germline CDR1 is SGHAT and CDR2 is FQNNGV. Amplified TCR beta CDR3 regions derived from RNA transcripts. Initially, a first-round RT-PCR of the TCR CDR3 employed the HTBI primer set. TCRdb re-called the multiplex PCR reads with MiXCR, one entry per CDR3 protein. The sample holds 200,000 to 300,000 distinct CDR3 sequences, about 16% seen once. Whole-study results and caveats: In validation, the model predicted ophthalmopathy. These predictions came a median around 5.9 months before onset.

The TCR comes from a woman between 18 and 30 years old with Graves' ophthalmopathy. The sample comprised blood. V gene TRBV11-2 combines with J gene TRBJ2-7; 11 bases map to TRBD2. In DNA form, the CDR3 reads TGTGCCAGCAGCTACCCTAGCGGGGGGTTTTACGAGCAGTACTTC. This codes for CASSYPSGGFYEQYF.